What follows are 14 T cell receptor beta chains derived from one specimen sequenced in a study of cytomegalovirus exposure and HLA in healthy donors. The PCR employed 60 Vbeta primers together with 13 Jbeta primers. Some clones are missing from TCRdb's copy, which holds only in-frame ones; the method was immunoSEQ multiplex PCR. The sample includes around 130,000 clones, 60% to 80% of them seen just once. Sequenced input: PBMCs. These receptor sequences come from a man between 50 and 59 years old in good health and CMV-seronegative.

This chain's CDR3 is CASSTRGQVDTQYF. The CDR3 nucleotides are TGTGCCAGCAGCACCAGGGGGCAGGTAGATACGCAGTATTTT. J is TRBJ2-3 and V is TRBV9; 8 nucleotides match TRBD1. Unmatched junction bases numbered 6, after V lost 4 bases and J lost 5 bases. The CDR3 runs 14 residues. The germline V gene encodes CDR1 SGDLS and CDR2 YYNGEE.

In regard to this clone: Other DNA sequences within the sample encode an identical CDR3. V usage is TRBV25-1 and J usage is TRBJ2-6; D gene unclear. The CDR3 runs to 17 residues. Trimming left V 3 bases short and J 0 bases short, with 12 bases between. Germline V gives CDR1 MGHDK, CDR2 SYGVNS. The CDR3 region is CASSDPGRSSGANVLTF. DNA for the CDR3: TGTGCCAGCAGTGACCCAGGTCGAAGCTCTGGGGCCAACGTCCTGACTTTC.

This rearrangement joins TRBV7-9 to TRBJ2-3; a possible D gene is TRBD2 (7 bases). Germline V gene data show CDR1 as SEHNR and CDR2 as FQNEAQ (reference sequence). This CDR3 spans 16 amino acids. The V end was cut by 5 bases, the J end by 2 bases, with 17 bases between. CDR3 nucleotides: TGTGCCAGCAGCCCCCCCCGTGGGGGGGCCACAGATACGCAGTATTTT. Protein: CASSPPRGGATDTQYF. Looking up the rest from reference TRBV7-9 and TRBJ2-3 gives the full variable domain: DTGVSQNPRHKITKRGQNVTFRCDPISEHNRLYWYRQTLGQGPEFLTYFQNEAQLEKSRLLSDRFSAERPKGSFSTLEIQRTEQGDSAMYLCASSPPRGGATDTQYFGPGTRLTVL.

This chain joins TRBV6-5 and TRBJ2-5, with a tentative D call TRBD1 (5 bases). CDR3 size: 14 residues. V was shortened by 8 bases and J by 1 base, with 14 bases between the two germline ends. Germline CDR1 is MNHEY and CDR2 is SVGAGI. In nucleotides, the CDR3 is TGTGCCAGCGGCCGACAGAAACGCCAAGAGACCCAGTACTTC. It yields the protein CASGRQKRQETQYF.

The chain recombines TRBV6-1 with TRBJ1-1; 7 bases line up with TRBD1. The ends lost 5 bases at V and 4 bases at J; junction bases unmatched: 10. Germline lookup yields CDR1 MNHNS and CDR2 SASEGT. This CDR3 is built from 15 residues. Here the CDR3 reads CASSPQEAGGTEAFF. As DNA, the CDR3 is TGTGCCAGCAGTCCGCAGGAGGCAGGGGGCACTGAAGCTTTCTTT.

The CDR3 DNA reads TGTGCCTGGGAGCGGGGGGTGAATGAGCAGTTCTTC. Amino acid sequence: CAWERGVNEQFF. The chain recombines TRBV30 with TRBJ2-1; 9 bases match TRBD2. J lost 7 bases, V lost 5 bases, and 3 bases had no gene match. The V gene's germline CDR1 is GTSNPN and CDR2 SVGIG (reference sequence). This CDR3 is built from 12 residues.

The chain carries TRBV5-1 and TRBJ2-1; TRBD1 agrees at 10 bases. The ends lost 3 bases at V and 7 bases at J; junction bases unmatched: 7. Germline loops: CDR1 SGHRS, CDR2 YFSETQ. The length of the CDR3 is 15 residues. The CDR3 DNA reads TGCGCCAGCAGCTCCGCCGGGACAGGGGTAAATGAGCAGTTCTTC. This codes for CASSSAGTGVNEQFF.

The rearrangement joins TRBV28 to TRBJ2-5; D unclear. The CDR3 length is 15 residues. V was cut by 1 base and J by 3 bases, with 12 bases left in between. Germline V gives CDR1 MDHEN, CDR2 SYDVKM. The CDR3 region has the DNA TGTGCCAGCAGTTTATTCGACCCTAGTAAAGAGACCCAGTACTTC. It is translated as CASSLFDPSKETQYF.

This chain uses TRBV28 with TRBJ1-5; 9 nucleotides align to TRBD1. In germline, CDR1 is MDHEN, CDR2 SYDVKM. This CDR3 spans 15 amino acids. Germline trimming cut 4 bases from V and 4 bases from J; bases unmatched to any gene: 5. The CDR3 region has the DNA TGTGCCAGCAGTTCGGACAGGGGAGGTAATCAGCCCCAGCATTTT. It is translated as CASSSDRGGNQPQHF.

Here the CDR3 DNA reads TGTGCCAGCAGCTCGCCGGGACTAATTTACGAGCAGTACTTC. Amino acid sequence: CASSSPGLIYEQYF. This chain joins TRBV7-9 and TRBJ2-7; TRBD2 aligns across 7 bases. Germline CDR1 reads SEHNR; CDR2 reads FQNEAQ (reference sequence). The CDR3 has 14 amino acids. V was pared by 4 bases and J by 4 bases, with 7 bases of the junction left unmatched.

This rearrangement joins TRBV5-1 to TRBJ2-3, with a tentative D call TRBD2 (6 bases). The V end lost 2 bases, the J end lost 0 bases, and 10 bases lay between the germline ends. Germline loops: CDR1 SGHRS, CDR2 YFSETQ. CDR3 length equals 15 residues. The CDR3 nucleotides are TGCGCCAGCAGCTTCGCGGGACTTAGCACAGATACGCAGTATTTT. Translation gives CASSFAGLSTDTQYF.

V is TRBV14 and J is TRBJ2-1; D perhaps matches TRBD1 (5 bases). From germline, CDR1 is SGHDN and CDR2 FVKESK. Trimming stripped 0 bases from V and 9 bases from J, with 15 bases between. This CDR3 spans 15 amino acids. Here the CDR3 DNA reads TGTGCCAGCAGCCAAGATCAGGGTTGGGGCGGTGAGCAGTTCTTC. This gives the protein CASSQDQGWGGEQFF.

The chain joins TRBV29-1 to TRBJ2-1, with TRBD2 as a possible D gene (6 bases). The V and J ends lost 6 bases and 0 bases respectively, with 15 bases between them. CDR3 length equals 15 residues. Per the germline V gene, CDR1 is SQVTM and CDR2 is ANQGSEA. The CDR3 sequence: CSVTFGGSSYNEQFF. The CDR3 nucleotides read TGCAGCGTCACCTTCGGGGGTAGCTCCTACAATGAGCAGTTCTTC.

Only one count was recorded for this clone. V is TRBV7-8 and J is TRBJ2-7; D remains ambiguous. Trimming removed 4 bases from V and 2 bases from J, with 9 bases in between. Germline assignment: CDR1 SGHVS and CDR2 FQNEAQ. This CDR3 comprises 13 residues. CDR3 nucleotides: TGTGCCAGCAGCTCCGACTGGACCTACGAGCAGTACTTC. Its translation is CASSSDWTYEQYF.